In this sample, the clone carrying this T cell receptor (beta chain) turned up once. Generated by immunoSEQ multiplex PCR, the TCRdb table keeps only in-frame clones and is missing some. The sample shows around 250,000 clones, more than 75% of them seen only once. The germline V gene has CDR1 KGHSH and CDR2 LQKENI. V was shortened by 2 bases and J by 6 bases, with 10 bases between the two germline ends. This CDR3 comprises 14 residues. The data stem from a study of blood T cell repertoires in COVID-19. The overall study: Both acute and convalescent COVID-19 samples were obtained from the United States, Italy and Spain.

Sequenced input: peripheral blood. This sequence was found in an older man with acute or convalescent COVID-19. The chain carries TRBV18 and TRBJ2-2; D may be TRBD1 (6 bases). The CDR3 coding sequence is TGTGCCAGCTCACCAAACAGGGAGCCCGGGGAGCTGTTTTTT. This translates into CASSPNREPGELFF.